The clone carrying this T cell receptor beta chain was counted only a few times. As yet, its antigen is unknown. CDR3 size: 17 residues. From germline, CDR1 is DFQATT and CDR2 SNEGSKA (reference sequence). Trimming pared 1 base from V and 0 bases from J, leaving 13 bases between. The data derive from a study of early T cells in non-severe SARS-CoV-2 infection. As for the study in general: Sequencing targeted bulk RNA from unsorted whole blood, leaving chains unpaired.

Study conclusions and caveats: Anti-spike CD8 responses were favored in VDJdb matching, and private and CD4 specificities were missed.

Individual cDNA molecules each received unique molecular identifiers attached to them. TCRdb itself ran the 5' RACE reads through MiXCR, one entry per CDR3 protein. The table records 75,000 to 95,000 distinct CDR3 sequences, 16% of them present only once. This TCR was sampled from an adult who was a healthcare worker with PCR-confirmed SARS-CoV-2 infection or an uninfected control (not recorded which). V usage is TRBV20-1 and J usage is TRBJ2-6; D uncertain. Sequenced material: whole blood, taken at baseline. The CDR3 is CSARAVGFNSGANVLTF. As DNA, the CDR3 is TGCAGTGCTAGAGCGGTGGGGTTCAACTCTGGGGCCAACGTCCTGACTTTC.